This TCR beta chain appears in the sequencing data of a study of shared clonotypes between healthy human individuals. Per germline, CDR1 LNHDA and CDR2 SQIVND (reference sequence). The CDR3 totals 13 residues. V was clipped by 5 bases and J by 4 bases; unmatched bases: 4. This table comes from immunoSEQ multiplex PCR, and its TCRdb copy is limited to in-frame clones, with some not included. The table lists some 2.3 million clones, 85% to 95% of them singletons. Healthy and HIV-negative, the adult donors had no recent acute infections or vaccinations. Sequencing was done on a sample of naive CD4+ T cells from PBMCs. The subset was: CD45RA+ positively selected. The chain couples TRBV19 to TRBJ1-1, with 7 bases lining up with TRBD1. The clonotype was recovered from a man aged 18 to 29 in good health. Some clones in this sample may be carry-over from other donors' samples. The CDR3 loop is CASSDRVGTEAFF. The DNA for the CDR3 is TGTGCCAGTAGTGACAGGGTGGGCACTGAAGCTTTCTTT.